The T cell receptor (beta chain) under discussion was sequenced for a study of T-cell memory formation after mild COVID-19. General study findings and limits: Confirmation of SARS-CoV-2 specificity was lacking for second-wave clones peaking day 37. Cross-reactive memory apparently joined, as some responding clones appeared in pre-infection memory.

A single record per CDR3 protein comes from TCRdb applying MiXCR to the 5' RACE reads. The sample consists of roughly 250,000 distinct CDR3 sequences, roughly 15% of them appearing once. This clonotype was seen more than once but under ten times. No antigen is known for it. Trimming shortened V by 5 bases and J by 6 bases, and 12 bases separated the two germline ends. This CDR3 contains 13 residues. This chain connects TRBV12-3 or TRBV12-4 to TRBJ2-3; no firm D call. Sequencing was carried out using PBMCs or a T cell subset sorted from them (not recorded which). This TCR came from a young man who had mild COVID-19 (a few samples of this study predate the infection). Cell type and time point are not known. CDR3 nucleotide sequence: TGTGCCAGCAGTCCACCTTTTGTGGATACGCAGTATTTT. Its translation is CASSPPFVDTQYF.